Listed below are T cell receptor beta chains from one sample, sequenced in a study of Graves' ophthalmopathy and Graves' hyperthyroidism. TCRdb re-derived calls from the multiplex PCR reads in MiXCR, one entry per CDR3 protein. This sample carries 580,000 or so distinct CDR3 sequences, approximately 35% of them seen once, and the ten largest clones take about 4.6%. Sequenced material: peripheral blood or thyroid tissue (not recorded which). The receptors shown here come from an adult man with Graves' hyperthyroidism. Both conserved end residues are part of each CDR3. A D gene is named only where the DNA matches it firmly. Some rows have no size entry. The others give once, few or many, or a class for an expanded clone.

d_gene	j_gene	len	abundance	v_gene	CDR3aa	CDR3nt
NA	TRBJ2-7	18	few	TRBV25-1	CASSLIRRTVYFTYEQYF	TGTGCCAGCAGTCTAATTCGAAGGACAGTCTACTTCACCTACGAGCAGTACTTC
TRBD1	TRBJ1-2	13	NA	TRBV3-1	CASRQQGGDGYTF	TGTGCCAGCAGGCAACAGGGGGGGGATGGCTACACCTTC
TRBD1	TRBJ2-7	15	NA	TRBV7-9	CASSVTRQGLYEQYF	TGTGCCAGCAGCGTCACAAGACAGGGTCTCTACGAGCAGTACTTC
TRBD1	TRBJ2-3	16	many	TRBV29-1	CSVEPSGQGSTDTQYF	TGCAGCGTTGAACCCTCGGGACAGGGGAGCACAGATACGCAGTATTTT
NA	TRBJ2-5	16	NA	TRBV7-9	CASSRRGTPRGETQYF	TGTGCCAGCAGCCGTAGGGGGACGCCACGGGGGGAGACCCAGTACTTC
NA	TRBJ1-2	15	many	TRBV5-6	CASSFKTAANYGYTF	TGTGCCAGCAGCTTTAAGACAGCAGCTAACTATGGCTACACCTTC
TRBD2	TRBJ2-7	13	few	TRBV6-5	CASMLAGAGEQYF	TGTGCCAGTATGCTAGCGGGAGCTGGCGAGCAGTACTTC
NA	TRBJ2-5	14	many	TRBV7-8	CASSYYDSQETQYF	TGTGCCAGCAGCTACTACGACAGCCAAGAGACCCAGTACTTC
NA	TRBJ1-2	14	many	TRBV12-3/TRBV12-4	CASSFRGGGDGYTF	TGTGCCAGCAGTTTTAGGGGCGGAGGGGATGGCTACACCTTC
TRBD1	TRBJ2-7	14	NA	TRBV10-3	CASTGPGTGSEQYF	TGTGCCAGCACCGGACCCGGGACAGGGAGCGAGCAGTACTTC
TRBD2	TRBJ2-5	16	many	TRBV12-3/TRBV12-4	CASSLALGSGIETQYF	TGTGCCAGCAGTTTAGCGCTAGGGAGCGGGATTGAGACCCAGTACTTC
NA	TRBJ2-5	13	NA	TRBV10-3	CASTMTLQETQYF	TGTGCCAGCACCATGACCCTACAAGAGACCCAGTACTTC
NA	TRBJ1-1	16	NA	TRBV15	CATSRGGTSGADEQFF	TGTGCCACCAGCAGAGGGGGGACTAGCGGGGCCGATGAGCAGTTCTTT
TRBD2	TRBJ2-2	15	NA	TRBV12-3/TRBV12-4	CASRPSGRAPGELFF	TGTGCCAGCAGACCCAGCGGGAGGGCCCCCGGGGAGCTGTTTTTT
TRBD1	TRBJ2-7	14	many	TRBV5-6	CASSSPGQPYEQYF	TGTGCCAGCAGCTCACCGGGACAGCCCTACGAGCAGTACTTC
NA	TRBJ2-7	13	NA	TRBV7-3	CASSLGLRNEQYF	TGTGCCAGCAGCTTAGGACTTAGGAATGAGCAGTACTTC
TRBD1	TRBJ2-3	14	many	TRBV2	CATAGGGLPDTQYF	TGTGCCACCGCAGGGGGTGGTCTCCCAGATACGCAGTATTTT
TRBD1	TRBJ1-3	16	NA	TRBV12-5	CASGSSGTGFRNTIYF	TGTGCTAGTGGTTCATCCGGGACAGGGTTTAGAAACACCATATATTTT
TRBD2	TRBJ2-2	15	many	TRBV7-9	CASSSGTRYTGELFF	TGTGCCAGCAGCTCCGGGACTAGGTACACCGGGGAGCTGTTTTTT
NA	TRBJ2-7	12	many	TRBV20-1	CSAREGVYEQYF	TGCAGTGCTAGAGAGGGGGTTTACGAGCAGTACTTC
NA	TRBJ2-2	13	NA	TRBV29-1	CSVDGEVRGELFF	TGCAGCGTTGATGGGGAGGTGCGCGGGGAGCTGTTTTTT
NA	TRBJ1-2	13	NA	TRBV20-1	CSARQYPDNEITF	TGCAGTGCTAGGCAATATCCGGACAATGAAATCACCTTC
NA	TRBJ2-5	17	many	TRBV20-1	CSARATGGTRKTETQYF	TGCAGTGCTAGAGCGACAGGGGGGACTAGGAAGACAGAGACCCAGTACTTC
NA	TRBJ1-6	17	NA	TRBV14	CASSLTGGDLSNSPLHF	TGTGCCAGCAGCCTGACAGGAGGGGATTTATCTAATTCACCCCTCCACTTT
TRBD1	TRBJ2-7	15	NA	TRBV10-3	CATGPHGTGGYEQYF	TGTGCCACCGGACCCCACGGGACAGGGGGATACGAGCAGTACTTC
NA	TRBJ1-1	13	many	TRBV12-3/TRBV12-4	CASSLQGSTEAFF	TGTGCCAGCAGTTTGCAGGGGAGCACTGAAGCTTTCTTT
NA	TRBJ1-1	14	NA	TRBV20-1	CSARPWGAGTEAFF	TGCAGTGCTAGGCCTTGGGGGGCAGGCACTGAAGCTTTCTTT
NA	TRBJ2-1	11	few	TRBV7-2	CASSSYLKQFF	TGTGCCAGCAGCTCCTACCTAAAGCAGTTCTTC
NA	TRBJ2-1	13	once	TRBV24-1	CATSDGKQREQFF	TGTGCCACCAGTGATGGAAAGCAGCGCGAGCAGTTCTTC
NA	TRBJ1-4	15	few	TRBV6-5	CASSDGQGNNEKLFF	TGTGCCAGCAGTGATGGTCAGGGGAATAATGAAAAACTGTTTTTT
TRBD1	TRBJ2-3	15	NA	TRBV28	CASSPDRISTDTQYF	TGTGCCAGCAGTCCGGACAGGATTAGCACAGATACGCAGTATTTT
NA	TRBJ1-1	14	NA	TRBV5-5	CASSPPGEDTEAFF	TGCGCCAGCAGCCCTCCGGGGGAGGACACTGAAGCTTTCTTT
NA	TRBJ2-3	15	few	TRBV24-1	CATSDLPGTTDTQYF	TGTGCCACCAGTGATTTGCCGGGTACGACAGATACGCAGTATTTT
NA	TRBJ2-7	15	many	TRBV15	CATSREARGPYEQYF	TGTGCCACCAGCAGAGAGGCCCGGGGCCCGTACGAGCAGTACTTC
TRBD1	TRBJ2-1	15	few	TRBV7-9	CASSSRSGTGVEQFF	TGTGCCAGCAGCTCACGATCCGGGACAGGTGTTGAGCAGTTCTTC
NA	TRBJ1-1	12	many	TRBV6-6	CASSNKPTEAFF	TGTGCCAGCAGTAATAAACCCACTGAAGCTTTCTTT
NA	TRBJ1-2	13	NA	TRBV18	CASSQTESYGYTF	TGTGCCAGCTCACAGACAGAGTCTTATGGCTACACCTTC